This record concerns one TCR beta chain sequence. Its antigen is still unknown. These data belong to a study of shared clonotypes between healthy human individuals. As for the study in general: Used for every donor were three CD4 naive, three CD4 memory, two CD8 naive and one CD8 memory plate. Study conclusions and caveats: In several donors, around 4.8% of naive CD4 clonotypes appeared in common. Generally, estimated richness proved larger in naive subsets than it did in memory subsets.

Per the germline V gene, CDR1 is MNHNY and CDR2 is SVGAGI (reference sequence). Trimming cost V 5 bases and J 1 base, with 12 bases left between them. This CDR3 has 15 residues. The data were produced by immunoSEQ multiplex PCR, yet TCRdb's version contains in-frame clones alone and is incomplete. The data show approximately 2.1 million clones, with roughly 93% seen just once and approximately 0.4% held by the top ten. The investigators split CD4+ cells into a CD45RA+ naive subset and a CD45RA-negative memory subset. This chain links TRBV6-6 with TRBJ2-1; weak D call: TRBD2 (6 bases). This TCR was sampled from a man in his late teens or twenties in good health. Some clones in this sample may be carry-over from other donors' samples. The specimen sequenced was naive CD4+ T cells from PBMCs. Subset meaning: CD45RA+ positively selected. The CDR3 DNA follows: TGTGCCAGCAGTCCACCTGGAGGGTCCTACAATGAGCAGTTCTTC. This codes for CASSPPGGSYNEQFF.